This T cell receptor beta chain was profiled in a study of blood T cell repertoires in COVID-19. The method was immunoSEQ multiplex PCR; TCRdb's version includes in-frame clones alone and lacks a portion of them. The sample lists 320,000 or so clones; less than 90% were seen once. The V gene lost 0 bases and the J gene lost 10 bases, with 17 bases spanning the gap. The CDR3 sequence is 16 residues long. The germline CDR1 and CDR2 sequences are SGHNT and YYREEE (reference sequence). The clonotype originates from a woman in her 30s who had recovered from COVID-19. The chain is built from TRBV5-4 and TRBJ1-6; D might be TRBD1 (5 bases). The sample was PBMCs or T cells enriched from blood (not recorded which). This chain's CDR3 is CASSLAGPRSTSPLHF. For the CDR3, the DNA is TGTGCCAGCAGCTTGGCAGGGCCTCGGAGTACCTCACCCCTCCACTTT.